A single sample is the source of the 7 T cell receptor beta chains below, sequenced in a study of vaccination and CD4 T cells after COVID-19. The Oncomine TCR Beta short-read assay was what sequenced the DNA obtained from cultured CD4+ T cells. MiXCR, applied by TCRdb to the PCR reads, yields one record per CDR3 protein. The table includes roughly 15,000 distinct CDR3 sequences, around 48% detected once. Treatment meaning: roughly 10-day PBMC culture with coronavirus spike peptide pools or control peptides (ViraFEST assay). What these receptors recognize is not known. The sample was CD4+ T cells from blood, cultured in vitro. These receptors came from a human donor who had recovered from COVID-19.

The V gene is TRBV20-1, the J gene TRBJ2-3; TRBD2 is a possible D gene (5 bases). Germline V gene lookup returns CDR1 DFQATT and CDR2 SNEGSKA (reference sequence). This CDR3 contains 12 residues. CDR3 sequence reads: CSLAGGTDTQYF. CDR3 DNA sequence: TGCAGCTTGGCGGGTGGCACAGATACGCAGTATTTT.

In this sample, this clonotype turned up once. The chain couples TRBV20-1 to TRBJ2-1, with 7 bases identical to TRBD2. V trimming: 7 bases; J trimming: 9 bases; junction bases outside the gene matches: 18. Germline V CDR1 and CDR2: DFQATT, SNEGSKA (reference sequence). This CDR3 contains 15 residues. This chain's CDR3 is CSVLPIAGSPSEQFF. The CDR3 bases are TGCAGTGTCCTACCCATAGCGGGTAGTCCCAGTGAGCAGTTCTTC.

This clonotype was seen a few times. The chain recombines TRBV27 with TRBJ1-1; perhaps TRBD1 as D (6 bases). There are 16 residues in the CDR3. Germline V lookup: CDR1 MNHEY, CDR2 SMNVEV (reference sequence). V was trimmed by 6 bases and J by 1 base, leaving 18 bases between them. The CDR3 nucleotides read TGTGCCAGCAGAACTTTCGTCCGGGACACGAACACTGAAGCTTTCTTT. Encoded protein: CASRTFVRDTNTEAFF.

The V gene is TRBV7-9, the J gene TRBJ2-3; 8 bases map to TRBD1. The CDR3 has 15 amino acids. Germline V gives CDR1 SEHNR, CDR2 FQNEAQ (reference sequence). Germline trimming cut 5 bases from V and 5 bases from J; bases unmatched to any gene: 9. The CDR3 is CASSLLRQGIDTQYF. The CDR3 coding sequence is TGTGCCAGCAGCCTGCTTCGACAGGGGATAGATACGCAGTATTTT. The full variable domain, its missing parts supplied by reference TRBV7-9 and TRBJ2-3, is DTGVSQNPRHKITKRGQNVTFRCDPISEHNRLYWYRQTLGQGPEFLTYFQNEAQLEKSRLLSDRFSAERPKGSFSTLEIQRTEQGDSAMYLCASSLLRQGIDTQYFGPGTRLTVL.

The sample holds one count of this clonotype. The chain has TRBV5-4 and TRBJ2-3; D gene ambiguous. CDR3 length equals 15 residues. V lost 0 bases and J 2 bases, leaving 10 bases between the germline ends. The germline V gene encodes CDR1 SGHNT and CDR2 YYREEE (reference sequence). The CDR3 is CASSLEGGHTDTQYF. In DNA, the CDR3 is TGTGCCAGCAGCTTGGAGGGCGGCCACACAGATACGCAGTATTTT.

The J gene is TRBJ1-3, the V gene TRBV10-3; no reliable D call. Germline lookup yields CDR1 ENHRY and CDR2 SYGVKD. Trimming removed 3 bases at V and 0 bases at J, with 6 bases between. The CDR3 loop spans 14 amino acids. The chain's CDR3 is CAISEQISGNTIYF. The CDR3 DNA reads TGTGCCATCAGTGAACAGATCTCTGGAAACACCATATATTTT.

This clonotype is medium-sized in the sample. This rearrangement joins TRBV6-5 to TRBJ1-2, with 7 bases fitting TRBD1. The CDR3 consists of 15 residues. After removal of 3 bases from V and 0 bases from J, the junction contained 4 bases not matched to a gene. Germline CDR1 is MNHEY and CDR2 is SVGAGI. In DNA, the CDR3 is TGTGCCAGCAGTTATCAGGGGGAGGCTAACTATGGCTACACCTTC. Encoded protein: CASSYQGEANYGYTF.